Below are 10 T cell receptor beta chains sequenced from a single sample in a study of T cell repertoires in cytomegalovirus infection. TCRdb reprocessed the reads with MiXCR, giving one entry per CDR3 protein. The data hold some 390,000 distinct CDR3 sequences, with about a sixth observed a single time. Source material: PBMCs. Receptors were obtained from a human donor in good health (CMV status not recorded). Some clones in this sample may be carry-over from other donors' samples.

This chain joins TRBV20-1 and TRBJ2-1; 10 bases match TRBD2. Germline V gene lookup returns CDR1 DFQATT and CDR2 SNEGSKA (reference sequence). The CDR3 is 18 residues long. The V and J ends lost 0 bases and 5 bases, in that order; junction bases with no gene match: 13. The CDR3 region has the DNA TGCAGTGCTAGAGATCCGTCGGCTAGCGGGAGTCTGGACAATGAGCAGTTCTTC. This sequence encodes CSARDPSASGSLDNEQFF.

Points on this clonotype: Compared with germline, one end of the junction differs, possibly owing to a read error. The rearrangement uses TRBV5-6 and TRBJ2-5; D might be TRBD1 (6 bases). Germline V CDR1 and CDR2: SGHDT, YYEEEE. The CDR3 covers 14 residues. The chain's CDR3 is CASSLRGYQGTQYF. The CDR3 coding sequence is TGTGCCAGCAGCTTGAGGGGGTATCAAGGGACCCAGTACTTC.

This clonotype came up many times. The CDR3 here is CASSSGLAGGLKTQYF. DNA for the CDR3: TGTGCCAGCAGCTCGGGACTAGCGGGGGGGTTGAAGACCCAGTACTTC. The rearrangement joins TRBV7-2 to TRBJ2-5, with 16 bases aligning to TRBD2. CDR1 SGHTA and CDR2 FQGNSA come from the germline V gene. The CDR3 loop spans 16 amino acids. J gave up 6 bases and V 4 bases, and 5 bases lay outside the gene matches.

The chain is built from TRBV20-1 and TRBJ2-3; 8 bases match TRBD2. Germline CDR1 and CDR2: DFQATT and SNEGSKA (reference sequence). V shed 6 bases and J 4 bases; nucleotides not matched to a gene: 9. The CDR3 is made up of 14 amino acids. In DNA, the CDR3 is TGCAGTGCCTCTCGCGGGGGGTCGTCAGATACGCAGTATTTT. It is translated as CSASRGGSSDTQYF.

This clonotype has a count of ten or more. V and J are TRBV6-1 and TRBJ2-5; a weak D match, TRBD1 (7 bases). Germline lookup yields CDR1 MNHNS and CDR2 SASEGT. The CDR3 length is 16 residues. The V end lost 7 bases, the J end lost 2 bases, and 20 bases lay between the germline ends. The CDR3 DNA reads as TGTGCCAGCATTACCTGGGCGGGACAGTTTCAAGAGACCCAGTACTTC. Translated: CASITWAGQFQETQYF.

This clonotype has just a few counts. This chain links TRBV20-1 with TRBJ1-1; D unclear. Looked up from germline, CDR1 is DFQATT and CDR2 is SNEGSKA (reference sequence). Trimming took off 5 bases at V and 11 bases at J, with 18 bases between the two ends. The CDR3 is 12 amino acids. CDR3 sequence reads: CSARLNGELAFF. The CDR3 nucleotides read TGCAGTGCTCGACTGAATGGGGAGTTGGCTTTCTTT.

This clonotype came up a few times. The rearrangement joins TRBV12-3 or TRBV12-4 to TRBJ2-3; the D is unclear. The CDR3 runs to 17 residues. Deletions cut 5 bases from V and 1 base from J, with 19 bases between. CDR3 nucleotide sequence: TGTGCCAGCAGTCCGCCTTGGGGAAGTCAGGGCACAGATACGCAGTATTTT. Its protein product is CASSPPWGSQGTDTQYF.

This clonotype was seen ten or more times. The V call is TRBV7-2, the J call TRBJ2-5; 8 bases line up with TRBD2. CDR3 size: 15 residues. Germline V gives CDR1 SGHTA, CDR2 FQGNSA. V lost 1 base, J lost 2 bases, and 3 bases stayed unmatched. The CDR3 loop reads CASSLVAGRQETQYF. CDR3 bases: TGTGCCAGCAGCTTAGTAGCGGGGCGGCAAGAGACCCAGTACTTC.

This clonotype has a handful of counts. The V call is TRBV19, the J call TRBJ1-4, with D perhaps TRBD1 (6 bases). The germline V gene has CDR1 LNHDA and CDR2 SQIVND (reference sequence). Trimming pared 9 bases from V and 1 base from J, leaving 12 bases between. This CDR3 contains 14 residues. CDR3: CASGGGLTNEKLFF. The CDR3 coding sequence is TGTGCCAGCGGGGGCGGATTAACTAATGAAAAACTGTTTTTT.

This clonotype was found many times. V and J are TRBV7-2 and TRBJ1-1, with D possibly matching TRBD1 (6 bases). Trimming pared 4 bases from V and 7 bases from J, leaving 13 bases between. The CDR3 is 13 residues long. Germline CDR1 SGHTA, CDR2 FQGNSA. CDR3 coding DNA: TGTGCCAGCAGCTCCCAAAGGACAGATGAAGCTTTCTTT. Translation gives CASSSQRTDEAFF.